Sequencing of this TCR beta chain was carried out in a study of blood T cell repertoires in COVID-19. Across the study: Sample material is recorded as cDNA or gDNA derived from T cells, B-cell-depleted T cells, or PBMCs.

Authors' analysis steps: Scientists estimated how many nucleated cells there were by amplifying reference gene primers. Measured with immunoSEQ multiplex PCR; TCRdb has only the in-frame clones, and not every one. V, J and clone size derive from that table, while D and trimming were established from the DNA sequence. Altogether 100,000 to 150,000 clones are present, over 60% being singletons, with the ten largest covering 30% to 45%. This clonotype originated in a man aged 40-50 years with active or convalescent COVID-19. Sequencing input: peripheral blood.

CDR3 DNA sequence: TGTGCCAGCAGTGAACGACACAACACCGGGGAGCTGTTTTTT. As protein: CASSERHNTGELFF. The chain recombines TRBV6-1 with TRBJ2-2, with D hard to call. Trimming cost V 2 bases and J 2 bases, with 6 bases left between them. From germline, CDR1 is MNHNS and CDR2 SASEGT. The CDR3 is 14 residues long.